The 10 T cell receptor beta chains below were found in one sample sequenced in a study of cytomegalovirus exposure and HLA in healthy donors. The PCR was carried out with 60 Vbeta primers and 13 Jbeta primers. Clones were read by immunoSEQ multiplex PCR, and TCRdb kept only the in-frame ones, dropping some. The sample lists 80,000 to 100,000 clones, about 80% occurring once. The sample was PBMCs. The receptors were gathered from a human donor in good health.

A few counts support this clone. Here the CDR3 DNA reads TGTGCCAGCTCACGGTTGGAGAAGAACACTGAAGCTTTCTTT. Translation: CASSRLEKNTEAFF. The rearrangement uses TRBV18 and TRBJ1-1; D is undetermined. The CDR3 sequence is 14 residues long. Trimming pared 4 bases from V and 1 base from J, leaving 10 bases between. CDR1 is KGHSH and CDR2 is LQKENI in the germline V gene. Variable domain in full (rest from reference TRBV18 and TRBJ1-1): NAGVMQNPRHLVRRRGQEARLRCSPMKGHSHVYWYRQLPEEGLKFMVYLQKENIIDESGMPKERFSAEFPKEGPSILRIQQVVRGDSAAYFCASSRLEKNTEAFFGQGTRLTVV.

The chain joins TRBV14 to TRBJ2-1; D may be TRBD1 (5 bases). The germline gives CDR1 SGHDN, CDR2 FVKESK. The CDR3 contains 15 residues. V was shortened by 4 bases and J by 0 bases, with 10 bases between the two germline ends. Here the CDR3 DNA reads TGTGCCAGCAGCCCCTTGGGGCCCTCCTACAATGAGCAGTTCTTC. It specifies CASSPLGPSYNEQFF.

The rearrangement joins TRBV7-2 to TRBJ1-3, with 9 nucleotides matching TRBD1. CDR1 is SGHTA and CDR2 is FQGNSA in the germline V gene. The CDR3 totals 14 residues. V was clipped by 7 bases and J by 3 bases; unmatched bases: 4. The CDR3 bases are TGTGCCAGCAACCTGGACAGGGGTGGAAACACCATATATTTT. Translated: CASNLDRGGNTIYF.

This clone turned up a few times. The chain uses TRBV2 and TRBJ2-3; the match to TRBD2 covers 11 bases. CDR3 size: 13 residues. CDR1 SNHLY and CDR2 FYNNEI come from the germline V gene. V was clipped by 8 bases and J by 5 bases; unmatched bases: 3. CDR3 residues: CASLAGGEDTQYF. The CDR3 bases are TGTGCCAGCTTAGCGGGAGGGGAAGATACGCAGTATTTT.

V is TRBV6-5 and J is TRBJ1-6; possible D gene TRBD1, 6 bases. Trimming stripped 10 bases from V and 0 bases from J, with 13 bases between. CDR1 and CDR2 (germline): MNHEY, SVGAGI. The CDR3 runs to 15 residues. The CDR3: CATQRGFSYNSPLHF. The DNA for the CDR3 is TGTGCCACCCAGAGGGGGTTCTCCTATAATTCACCCCTCCACTTT.

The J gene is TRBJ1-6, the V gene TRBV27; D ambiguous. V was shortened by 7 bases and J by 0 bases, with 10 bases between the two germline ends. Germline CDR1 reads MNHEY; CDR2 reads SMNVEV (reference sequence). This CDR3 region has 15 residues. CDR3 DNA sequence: TGTGCCAGCAAGTCCGGGAGCTCCTATAATTCACCCCTCCACTTT. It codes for CASKSGSSYNSPLHF.

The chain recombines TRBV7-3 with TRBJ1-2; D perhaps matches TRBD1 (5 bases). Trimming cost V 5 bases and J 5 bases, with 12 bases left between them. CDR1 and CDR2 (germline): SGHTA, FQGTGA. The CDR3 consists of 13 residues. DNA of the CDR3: TGTGCCAGCAGCCCCGACGCAGGGTATGGCTACACCTTC. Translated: CASSPDAGYGYTF. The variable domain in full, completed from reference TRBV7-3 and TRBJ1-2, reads GAGVSQTPSNKVTEKGKYVELRCDPISGHTALYWYRQSLGQGPEFLIYFQGTGAADDSGLPNDRFFAVRPEGSVSTLKIQRTERGDSAVYLCASSPDAGYGYTFGSGTRLTVV.

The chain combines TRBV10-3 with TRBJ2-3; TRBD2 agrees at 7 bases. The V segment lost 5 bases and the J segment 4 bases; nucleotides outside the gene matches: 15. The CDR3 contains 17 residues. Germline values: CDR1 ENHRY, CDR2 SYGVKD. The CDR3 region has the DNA TGTGCCATCAGTTCCGCACAGACCGGGGGAGGGGCAGATACGCAGTATTTT. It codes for CAISSAQTGGGADTQYF.

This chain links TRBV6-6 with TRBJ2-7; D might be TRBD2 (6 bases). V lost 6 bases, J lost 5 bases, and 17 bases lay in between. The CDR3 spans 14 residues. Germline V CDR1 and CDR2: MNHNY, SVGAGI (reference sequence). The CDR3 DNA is TGTGCCAGCAGGGGGACGGGAGCCAGAAACGAGCAGTACTTC. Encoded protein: CASRGTGARNEQYF.

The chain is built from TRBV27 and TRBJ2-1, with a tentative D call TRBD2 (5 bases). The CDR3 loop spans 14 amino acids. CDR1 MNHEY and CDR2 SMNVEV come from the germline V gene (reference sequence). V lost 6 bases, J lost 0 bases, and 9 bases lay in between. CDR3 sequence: CASRDSSSYNEQFF. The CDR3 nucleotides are TGTGCCAGCAGGGACTCTAGCTCCTACAATGAGCAGTTCTTC.